A selection of T cell receptor beta chains follows, all from one sample in a study of shared clonotypes between healthy human individuals. The table came from immunoSEQ multiplex PCR; TCRdb's copy has only in-frame clones and leaves some out. The data contain 800,000 or so clones, roughly 96% of them singletons. Sequenced input: naive CD8+ T cells sorted from blood. The receptor set was obtained from a man between 25 and 39 years old in good health. CDR3s include the opening cysteine and the closing phenylalanine or tryptophan. The D gene is left open where the match is weak. Clone size is stated in some rows and not others, as once, few, many or a class when expanded.

j_call,d_call,v_call,clone_size,cdr3_aa,cdr3_nt
TRBJ2-2,.,TRBV27,.,CASSWAGDPGELFF,TGTGCCAGCAGTTGGGCCGGGGACCCCGGGGAGCTGTTTTTT
TRBJ1-2,.,TRBV4-2,.,CASSQDPVNGGGAYGYTF,TGTGCCAGCAGCCAAGATCCAGTTAATGGTGGCGGGGCTTATGGCTACACCTTC
TRBJ2-1,.,TRBV5-6,.,CASSLVHEGYNEQFF,TGTGCCAGCAGCTTAGTTCATGAAGGCTACAATGAGCAGTTCTTC
TRBJ2-1,.,TRBV6-6,.,CASSYGLTIPYNEQFF,TGTGCCAGCAGTTACGGGCTTACCATCCCTTACAATGAGCAGTTCTTC
TRBJ1-2,.,TRBV10-1,few,CASSEMFRYSYYGYTF,TGCGCCAGCAGTGAAATGTTCCGCTATTCGTACTATGGCTACACCTTC
TRBJ2-1,.,TRBV19,.,CASSPPGLAHNEQFF,TGTGCCAGTAGTCCCCCGGGACTTGCCCACAATGAGCAGTTCTTC
TRBJ2-1,.,TRBV4-1,once,CASSQDYGEQFF,TGCGCCAGCAGCCAAGACTACGGAGAGCAGTTCTTC
TRBJ1-1,.,TRBV27,.,CASSPGPGGAFF,TGTGCCAGCAGCCCCGGACCCGGGGGAGCTTTCTTT
TRBJ1-5,.,TRBV27,.,CASSLSRYSNQPQHF,TGTGCCAGCAGTTTATCAAGGTATAGCAATCAGCCCCAGCATTTT
TRBJ2-1,.,TRBV14,.,CASSQDRGIYNEQFF,TGTGCCAGCAGCCAAGATCGCGGAATCTACAATGAGCAGTTCTTC
TRBJ2-3,.,TRBV11-2,.,CASSTPGLSTDTQYF,TGTGCCAGCAGCACGCCGGGACTGAGCACAGATACGCAGTATTTT
TRBJ2-7,TRBD2,TRBV11-2,.,CASSLFSGSYEQYF,TGTGCCAGCAGCTTATTTAGCGGGAGCTACGAGCAGTACTTC
TRBJ2-7,.,TRBV15,.,CATSRDRDNYEQYF,TGTGCCACCAGCAGAGATAGGGACAACTACGAGCAGTACTTC
TRBJ2-6,.,TRBV14,.,CASSQAHPSVLTF,TGTGCCAGCAGCCAAGCACACCCCTCCGTCCTGACTTTC
TRBJ1-5,.,TRBV19,.,CASRLGDGPQPQHF,TGTGCCAGTAGGCTTGGGGACGGACCCCAACCCCAGCATTTT
TRBJ2-7,.,TRBV15,.,CATSGYAYEQYF,TGTGCCACCAGCGGTTACGCCTACGAGCAGTACTTC
TRBJ1-1,TRBD1,TRBV9,.,CASSALRQGGTEAFF,TGTGCCAGCAGCGCCTTACGACAGGGAGGGACTGAAGCTTTCTTT
TRBJ2-1,TRBD2,TRBV4-3,.,CASSQELAGSGRNYVQFF,TGCGCCAGCAGCCAAGAACTAGCGGGGAGTGGGAGGAACTATGTGCAGTTCTTC
TRBJ2-3,.,TRBV28,once,CASSFRVFTDTQYF,TGTGCCAGCAGTTTTAGGGTTTTCACAGATACGCAGTATTTT
TRBJ1-4,.,TRBV7-2,.,CASSFTDSATNEKLFF,TGTGCCAGCAGCTTTACTGACAGCGCAACTAATGAAAAACTGTTTTTT
TRBJ1-1,.,TRBV9,.,CASRLIQGTGTEAFF,TGTGCCAGCAGACTTATCCAGGGGACGGGAACTGAAGCTTTCTTT
TRBJ2-1,.,TRBV11-2,.,CASSLGIGEYNEQFF,TGTGCCAGCAGCTTGGGTATAGGGGAATACAATGAGCAGTTCTTC
TRBJ2-5,.,TRBV2,.,CASRGGQLIQETQYF,TGTGCCAGCAGAGGAGGACAGTTAATCCAAGAGACCCAGTACTTC
TRBJ2-3,TRBD1,TRBV6-1,once,CASSEFETGITDTQYF,TGTGCCAGCAGTGAGTTCGAGACAGGGATTACAGATACGCAGTATTTT
TRBJ2-7,.,TRBV5-1,.,CASSPPDGEKQYF,TGCGCCAGCAGTCCCCCGGATGGCGAGAAGCAGTACTTC
TRBJ2-1,TRBD2,TRBV10-3,.,CAISSGLAGGRAEQFF,TGTGCCATCAGTTCCGGACTAGCGGGAGGGCGTGCTGAGCAGTTCTTC
TRBJ2-2,.,TRBV13,.,CASSLLGALNTGELFF,TGTGCCAGCAGCTTATTAGGGGCACTGAACACCGGGGAGCTGTTTTTT
TRBJ2-7,.,TRBV28,.,CASTPFGTPWEQYF,TGTGCCAGCACTCCCTTCGGGACACCATGGGAGCAGTACTTC
TRBJ2-1,TRBD1,TRBV7-9,.,CASSSLGTGAYEQFF,TGTGCCAGCAGCTCCCTCGGGACAGGGGCCTATGAGCAGTTCTTC
TRBJ2-1,TRBD2,TRBV5-1,.,CASSLVAGYNEQFF,TGCGCCAGCAGCTTGGTAGCGGGGTACAATGAGCAGTTCTTC
TRBJ2-3,TRBD1,TRBV5-6,.,CASSLGDRGPDTQYF,TGTGCCAGCAGCTTGGGGGACAGGGGCCCAGATACGCAGTATTTT
TRBJ2-3,TRBD1,TRBV11-2,.,CASSPRGRGITDTQYF,TGTGCCAGCAGCCCCCGGGGCAGGGGGATAACAGATACGCAGTATTTT
TRBJ2-3,TRBD2,TRBV6-6,once,CASSRSVAGGDTQYF,TGTGCCAGCAGTCGCTCCGTGGCGGGAGGGGATACGCAGTATTTT
TRBJ2-7,.,TRBV2,.,CASSENRVSYEQYF,TGTGCCAGCAGTGAAAACAGGGTATCCTACGAGCAGTACTTC
TRBJ2-1,.,TRBV4-2,.,CASSQGSSYNEQFF,TGTGCCAGCAGCCAAGGGAGCTCCTACAATGAGCAGTTCTTC
TRBJ1-1,.,TRBV2,.,CASALRVGNTEAFF,TGTGCCAGCGCACTGAGGGTAGGGAACACTGAAGCTTTCTTT
TRBJ2-7,.,TRBV10-3,.,CAISESIGVRHEQYF,TGTGCCATCAGTGAATCTATCGGGGTCCGGCACGAGCAGTACTTC
TRBJ2-7,.,TRBV15,.,CATSRAGQLDYEQYF,TGTGCCACCAGCAGAGCCGGACAGCTGGACTACGAGCAGTACTTC
TRBJ2-7,TRBD2,TRBV7-8,.,CASSFGASGSYEQYF,TGTGCCAGCAGCTTCGGCGCTAGCGGGTCCTACGAGCAGTACTTC
TRBJ2-5,.,TRBV5-4,.,CASSPTGETQYF,TGTGCCAGCAGCCCTACAGGGGAGACCCAGTACTTC
TRBJ2-2,.,TRBV13,.,CASSLDSGPNTGELFF,TGTGCCAGCAGCTTAGATTCCGGCCCGAACACCGGGGAGCTGTTTTTT
TRBJ2-7,TRBD2,TRBV15,.,CATSRDRGRASEQYF,TGTGCCACCAGCAGAGATCGAGGGAGGGCCAGCGAGCAGTACTTC
TRBJ2-5,TRBD2,TRBV15,.,CATSREEAGGPSRETQYF,TGTGCCACCAGCAGAGAAGAAGCGGGAGGGCCTTCAAGAGAGACCCAGTACTTC
TRBJ2-6,.,TRBV29-1,.,CSVGSDSVSGANVLTF,TGCAGCGTTGGATCGGACAGTGTCTCTGGGGCCAACGTCCTGACTTTC
TRBJ2-7,TRBD2,TRBV7-9,.,CASSLRTSGDFEQYF,TGTGCCAGCAGCCTCCGGACTAGCGGGGACTTCGAGCAGTACTTC
TRBJ2-5,TRBD2,TRBV28,.,CASSLGLADLYQETQYF,TGTGCCAGCAGCTTGGGGCTAGCGGATCTGTACCAAGAGACCCAGTACTTC
TRBJ2-1,TRBD2,TRBV10-1,.,CASSESSGRPYNEQFF,TGCGCCAGCAGTGAGTCTAGCGGGCGGCCCTACAATGAGCAGTTCTTC
TRBJ2-2,TRBD2,TRBV7-2,.,CASRFARLAGPGELFF,TGTGCCAGCAGGTTCGCCCGACTAGCGGGACCCGGGGAGCTGTTTTTT
TRBJ2-7,.,TRBV4-1,.,CASSQDLPSLEYF,TGCGCCAGCAGCCAAGATCTTCCTAGTCTAGAGTACTTC
TRBJ2-2,.,TRBV29-1,.,CSVEETGEYTGELFF,TGCAGCGTTGAGGAGACTGGAGAGTACACCGGGGAGCTGTTTTTT